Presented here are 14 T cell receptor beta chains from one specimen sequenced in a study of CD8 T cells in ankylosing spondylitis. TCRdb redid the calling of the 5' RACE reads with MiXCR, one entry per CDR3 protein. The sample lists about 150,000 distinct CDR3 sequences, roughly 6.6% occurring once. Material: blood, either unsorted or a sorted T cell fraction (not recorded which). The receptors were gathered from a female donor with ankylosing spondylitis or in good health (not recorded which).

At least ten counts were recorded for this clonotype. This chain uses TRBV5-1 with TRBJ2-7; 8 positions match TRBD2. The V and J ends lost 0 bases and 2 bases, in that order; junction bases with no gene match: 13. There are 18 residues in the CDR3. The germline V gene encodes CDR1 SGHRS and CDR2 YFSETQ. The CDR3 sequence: CASSLGLAGPLLPYEQYF. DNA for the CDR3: TGCGCCAGCAGCTTGGGATTAGCGGGGCCACTCCTGCCCTACGAGCAGTACTTC.

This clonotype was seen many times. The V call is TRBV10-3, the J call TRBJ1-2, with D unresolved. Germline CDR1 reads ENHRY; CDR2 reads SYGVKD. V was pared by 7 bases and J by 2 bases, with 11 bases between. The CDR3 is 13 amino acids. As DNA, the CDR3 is TGTGCCATCAACAGTCGGCAGAACTATGGCTACACCTTC. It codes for CAINSRQNYGYTF.

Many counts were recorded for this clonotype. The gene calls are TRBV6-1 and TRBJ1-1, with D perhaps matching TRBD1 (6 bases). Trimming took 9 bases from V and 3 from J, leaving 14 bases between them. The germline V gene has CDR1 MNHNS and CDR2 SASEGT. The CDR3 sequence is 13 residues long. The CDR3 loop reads CARKIRGDTEAFF. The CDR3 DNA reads TGTGCCAGGAAAATCAGGGGTGACACTGAAGCTTTCTTT.

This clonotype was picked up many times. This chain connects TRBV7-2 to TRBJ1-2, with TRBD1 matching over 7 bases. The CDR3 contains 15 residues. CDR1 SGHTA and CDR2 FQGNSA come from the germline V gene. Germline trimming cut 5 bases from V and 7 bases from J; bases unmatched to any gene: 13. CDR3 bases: TGTGCCAGCAGCCTGACAGGGACCACAACTATTGGCTACACCTTC. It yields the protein CASSLTGTTTIGYTF.

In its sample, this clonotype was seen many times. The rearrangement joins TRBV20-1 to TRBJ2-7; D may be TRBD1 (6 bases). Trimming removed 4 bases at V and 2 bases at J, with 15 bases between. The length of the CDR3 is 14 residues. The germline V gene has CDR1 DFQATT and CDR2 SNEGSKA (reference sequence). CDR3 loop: CSAIPGHRPYEQYF. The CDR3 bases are TGCAGTGCTATACCGGGACACCGACCCTACGAGCAGTACTTC.

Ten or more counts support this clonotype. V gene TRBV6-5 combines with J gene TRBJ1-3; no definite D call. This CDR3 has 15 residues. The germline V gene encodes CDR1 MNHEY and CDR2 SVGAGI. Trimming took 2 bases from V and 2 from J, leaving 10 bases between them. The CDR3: CASSYGTSTGNTIYF. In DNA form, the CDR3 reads TGTGCCAGCAGTTACGGCACGTCCACTGGAAACACCATATATTTT.

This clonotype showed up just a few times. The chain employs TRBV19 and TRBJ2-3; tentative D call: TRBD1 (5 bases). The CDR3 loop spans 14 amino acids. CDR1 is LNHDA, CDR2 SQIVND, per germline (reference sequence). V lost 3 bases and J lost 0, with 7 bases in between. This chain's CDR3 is CASSIRTSTDTQYF. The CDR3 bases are TGTGCCAGTAGTATCAGGACAAGCACAGATACGCAGTATTTT.

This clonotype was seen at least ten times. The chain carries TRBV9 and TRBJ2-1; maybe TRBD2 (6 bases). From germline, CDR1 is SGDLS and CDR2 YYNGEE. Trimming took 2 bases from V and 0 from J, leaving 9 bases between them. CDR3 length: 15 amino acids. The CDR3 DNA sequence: TGTGCCAGCAGCGTTGGGGGGAACTCCTACAATGAGCAGTTCTTC. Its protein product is CASSVGGNSYNEQFF.

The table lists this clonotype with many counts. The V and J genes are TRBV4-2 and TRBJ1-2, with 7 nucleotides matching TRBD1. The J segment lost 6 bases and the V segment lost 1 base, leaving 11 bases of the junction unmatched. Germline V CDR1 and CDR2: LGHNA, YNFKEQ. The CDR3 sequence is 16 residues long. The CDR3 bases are TGTGCCAGCAGCCAAGCCCGGACAGGAAATCCTAATGGCTACACCTTC. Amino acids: CASSQARTGNPNGYTF.

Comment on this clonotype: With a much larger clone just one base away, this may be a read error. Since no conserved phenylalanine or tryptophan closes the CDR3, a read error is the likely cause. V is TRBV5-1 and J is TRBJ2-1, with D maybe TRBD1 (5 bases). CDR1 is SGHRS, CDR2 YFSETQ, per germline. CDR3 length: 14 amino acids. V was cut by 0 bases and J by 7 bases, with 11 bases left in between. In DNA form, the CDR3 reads TGCGCCAGCAGCTTGGTGCCAGGGCCTAATGAGCAGTTCTCC. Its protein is CASSLVPGPNEQFS.

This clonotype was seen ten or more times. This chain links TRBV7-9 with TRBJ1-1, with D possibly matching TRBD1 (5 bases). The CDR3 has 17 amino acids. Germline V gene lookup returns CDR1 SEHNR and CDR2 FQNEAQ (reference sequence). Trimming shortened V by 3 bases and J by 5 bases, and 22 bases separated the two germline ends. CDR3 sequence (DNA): TGTGCCAGCAGCTTGAGACAGATAGGTGAGGGGTGGACTGAAGCTTTCTTT. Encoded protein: CASSLRQIGEGWTEAFF.

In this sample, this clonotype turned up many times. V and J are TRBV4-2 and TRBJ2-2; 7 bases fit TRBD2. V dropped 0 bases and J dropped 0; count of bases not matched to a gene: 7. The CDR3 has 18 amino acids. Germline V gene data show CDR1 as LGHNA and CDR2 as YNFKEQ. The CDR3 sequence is CASSQDGTILANTGELFF. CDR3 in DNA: TGTGCCAGCAGCCAAGATGGGACTATCCTCGCGAACACCGGGGAGCTGTTTTTT.

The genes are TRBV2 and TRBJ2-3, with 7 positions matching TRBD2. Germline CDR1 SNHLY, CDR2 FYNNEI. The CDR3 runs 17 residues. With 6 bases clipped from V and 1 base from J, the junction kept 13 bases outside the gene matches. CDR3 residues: CASSRMGRADGTDTQYF. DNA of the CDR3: TGTGCCAGCAGCCGTATGGGGAGGGCGGATGGCACAGATACGCAGTATTTT.

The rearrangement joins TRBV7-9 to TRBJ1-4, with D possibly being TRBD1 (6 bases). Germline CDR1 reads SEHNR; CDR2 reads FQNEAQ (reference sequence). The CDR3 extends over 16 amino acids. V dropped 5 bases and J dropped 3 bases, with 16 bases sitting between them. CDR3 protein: CASSKPDSSSNEKLFF. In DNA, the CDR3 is TGTGCCAGCAGCAAGCCGGACAGTAGCTCTAATGAAAAACTGTTTTTT.